This entry concerns a single T cell receptor (beta chain). Using immunoSEQ multiplex PCR, the repertoire was profiled, and TCRdb retains in-frame clones only, with some absent. The table has tens of thousands of clones, 94% seen once; the top ten hold around 0.25%. The CDR3 is 15 residues long. Germline V gene lookup returns CDR1 MDHEN and CDR2 SYDVKM. Trimming cost V 5 bases and J 5 bases; bases outside gene matches: 8. This entry comes from a study of technical replicates of blood from a handful of donors. This TCR was sampled from a human donor in good health. The sample comprised T cells isolated from PBMCs. The rearrangement links TRBV28 to TRBJ2-7; 11 positions match TRBD1. CDR3 region: CASSTKPGQGDEQYF. CDR3 nucleotides: TGTGCCAGCAGTACTAAGCCGGGACAGGGGGACGAGCAGTACTTC.